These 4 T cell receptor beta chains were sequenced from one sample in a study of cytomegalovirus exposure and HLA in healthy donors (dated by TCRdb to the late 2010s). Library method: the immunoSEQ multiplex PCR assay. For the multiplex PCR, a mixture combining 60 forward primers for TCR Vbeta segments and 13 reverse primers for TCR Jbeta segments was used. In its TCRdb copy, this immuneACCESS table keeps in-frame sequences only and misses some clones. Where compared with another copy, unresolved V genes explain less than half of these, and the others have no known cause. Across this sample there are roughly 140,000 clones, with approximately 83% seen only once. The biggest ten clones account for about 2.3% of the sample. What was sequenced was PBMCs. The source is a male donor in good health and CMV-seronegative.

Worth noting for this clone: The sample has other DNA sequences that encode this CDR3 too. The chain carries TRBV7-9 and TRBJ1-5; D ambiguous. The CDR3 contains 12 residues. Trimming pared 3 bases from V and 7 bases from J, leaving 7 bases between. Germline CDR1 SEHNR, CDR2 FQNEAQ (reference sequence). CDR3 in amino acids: CASSLGGQPQHF. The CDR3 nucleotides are TGTGCCAGCAGCTTGGGCGGGCAGCCCCAGCATTTT.

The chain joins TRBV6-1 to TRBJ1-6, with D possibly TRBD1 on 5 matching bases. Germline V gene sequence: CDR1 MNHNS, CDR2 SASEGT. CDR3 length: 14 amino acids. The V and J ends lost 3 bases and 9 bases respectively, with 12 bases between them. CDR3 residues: CASSDGYRSSPLHF. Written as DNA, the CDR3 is TGTGCCAGCAGTGATGGTTACAGGAGTTCACCCCTCCACTTT.

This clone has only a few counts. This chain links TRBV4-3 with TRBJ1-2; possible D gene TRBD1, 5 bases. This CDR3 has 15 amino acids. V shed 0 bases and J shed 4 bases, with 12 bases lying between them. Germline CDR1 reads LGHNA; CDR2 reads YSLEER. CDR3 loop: CASSQEGRASYGYTF. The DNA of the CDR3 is TGCGCCAGCAGCCAAGAGGGCAGGGCTAGCTATGGCTACACCTTC.

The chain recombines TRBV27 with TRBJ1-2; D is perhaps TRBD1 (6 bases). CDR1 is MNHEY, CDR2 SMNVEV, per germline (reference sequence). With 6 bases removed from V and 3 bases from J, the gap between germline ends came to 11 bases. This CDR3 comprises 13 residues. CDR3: CASRQAGDYGYTF. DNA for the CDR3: TGTGCCAGCAGGCAGGCAGGGGACTATGGCTACACCTTC.